This T cell receptor beta chain was observed in a study of identical twins. TCRdb called the 5' RACE reads again in MiXCR, with one record for every CDR3 protein. Found here are 280,000 or so distinct CDR3 sequences, about 8% of them singletons; the top ten hold more than 2%. There are a few counts of this clonotype. Its antigen remains unidentified. Whole-study results and caveats: Carriage of fewer insertions was seen in abundant cord blood beta clonotypes, whereas memory repertoires showed none. The analysis was cross-sectional rather than longitudinal within donors.

The germline V gene encodes CDR1 SEHNR and CDR2 FQNEAQ (reference sequence). The CDR3 is made up of 15 amino acids. V shed 2 bases, J shed 5 bases, and the junction held 4 bases outside the gene matches. These data were also filed under a second study, of yellow fever vaccine responses in identical twins.

The sequence came from a woman aged 18-35 years in good health. Source material: memory (CD45RO+) T cells sorted from blood. The chain links TRBV7-9 to TRBJ2-1, with 9 bases identical to TRBD2. CDR3 in DNA: TGTGCCAGCAGCTTATTGCGGGGGGGACACAATGAGCAGTTCTTC. Residues: CASSLLRGGHNEQFF. The complete variable domain, with remaining parts taken from reference TRBV7-9 and TRBJ2-1, reads DTGVSQNPRHKITKRGQNVTFRCDPISEHNRLYWYRQTLGQGPEFLTYFQNEAQLEKSRLLSDRFSAERPKGSFSTLEIQRTEQGDSAMYLCASSLLRGGHNEQFFGPGTRLTVL.